Detailed here is one TCR beta chain. Antigen unknown. One junction end disagrees with the germline gene, perhaps due to a read error. Every donor provided roughly 10 milliliters of peripheral blood. Per sample, extraction of total RNA gave at least 5.5 micrograms in every case. The germline V gene encodes CDR1 DFQATT and CDR2 SNEGSKA (reference sequence). The CDR3 runs 15 residues. Then a second PCR, running about 7 to 11 cycles, was carried out with a sample-barcoded 5' primer and a J-beta primer mix. TCRdb analysed the 5' RACE reads with MiXCR anew, one entry per CDR3 protein. This repertoire shows more than 900,000 distinct CDR3 sequences, less than 25% found once; its top ten account for 0.75%. This entry comes from a study of blood T cells in healthy people across ages. Study outcomes and limitations: Older age coincided with a roughly linear decline in TCR beta diversity per million T cells.

Another study also made use of these data, one on T cells of mothers and their children. That work states: Study donors consisted of three healthy Caucasian mothers and their six children.

This sequence joins TRBV20-1 and TRBJ2-5; D tentatively fits TRBD1 or TRBD2 (5 bases each). This receptor was obtained from a girl aged 2 to 10 in good health. The sequenced sample was blood. The CDR3 protein is CGARDPGRRQETQYF. The CDR3 DNA reads TGCGGTGCCAGAGACCCGGGACGGAGACAAGAGACCCAGTACTTC.